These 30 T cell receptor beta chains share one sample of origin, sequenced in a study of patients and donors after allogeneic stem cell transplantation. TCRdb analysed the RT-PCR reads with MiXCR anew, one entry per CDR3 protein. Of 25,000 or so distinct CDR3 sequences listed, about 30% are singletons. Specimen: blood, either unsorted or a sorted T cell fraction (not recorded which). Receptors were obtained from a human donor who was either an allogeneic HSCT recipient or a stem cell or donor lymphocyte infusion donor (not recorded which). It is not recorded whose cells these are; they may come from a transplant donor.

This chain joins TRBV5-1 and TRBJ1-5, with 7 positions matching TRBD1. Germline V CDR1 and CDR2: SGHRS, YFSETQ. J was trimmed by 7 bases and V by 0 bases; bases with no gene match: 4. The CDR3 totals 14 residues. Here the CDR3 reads CASSLGDRGQPQHF. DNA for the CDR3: TGCGCCAGCAGCTTGGGGGACAGAGGCCAGCCCCAGCATTTT.

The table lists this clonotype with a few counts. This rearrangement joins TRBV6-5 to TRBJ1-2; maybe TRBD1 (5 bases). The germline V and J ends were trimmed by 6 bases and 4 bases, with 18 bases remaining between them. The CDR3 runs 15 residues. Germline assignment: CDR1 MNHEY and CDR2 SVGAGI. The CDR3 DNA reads TGTGCCAGCAGCCGTTACCCGAGGGGCCTCTATGGCTACACCTTC. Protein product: CASSRYPRGLYGYTF.

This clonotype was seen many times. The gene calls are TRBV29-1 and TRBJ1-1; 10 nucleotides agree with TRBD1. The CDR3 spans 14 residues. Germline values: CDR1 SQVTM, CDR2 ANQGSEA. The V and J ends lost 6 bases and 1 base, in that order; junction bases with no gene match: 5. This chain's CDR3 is CSVGRQGANTEAFF. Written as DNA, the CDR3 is TGCAGCGTCGGACGACAGGGGGCGAACACTGAAGCTTTCTTT.

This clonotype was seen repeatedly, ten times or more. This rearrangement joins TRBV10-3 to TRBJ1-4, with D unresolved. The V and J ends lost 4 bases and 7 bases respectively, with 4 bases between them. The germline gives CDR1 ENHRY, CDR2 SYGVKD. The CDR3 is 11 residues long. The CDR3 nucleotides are TGTGCCATCAGTGGGGGTGAAAAACTGTTTTTT. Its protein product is CAISGGEKLFF.

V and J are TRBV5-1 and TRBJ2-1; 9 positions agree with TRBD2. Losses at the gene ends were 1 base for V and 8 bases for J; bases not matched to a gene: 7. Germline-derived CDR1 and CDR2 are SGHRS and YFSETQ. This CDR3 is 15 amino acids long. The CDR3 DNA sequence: TGCGCCAGCAGCTTGAAGCTAGCGGGGCGGGATGAGCAGTTCTTC. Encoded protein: CASSLKLAGRDEQFF.

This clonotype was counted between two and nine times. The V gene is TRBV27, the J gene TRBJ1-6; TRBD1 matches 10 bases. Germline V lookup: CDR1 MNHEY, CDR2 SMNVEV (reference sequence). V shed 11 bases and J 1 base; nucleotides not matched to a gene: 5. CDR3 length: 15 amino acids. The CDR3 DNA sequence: TGTGCCGGAGGGGACAGGGGATCCTATAATTCACCCCTCCACTTT. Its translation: CAGGDRGSYNSPLHF.

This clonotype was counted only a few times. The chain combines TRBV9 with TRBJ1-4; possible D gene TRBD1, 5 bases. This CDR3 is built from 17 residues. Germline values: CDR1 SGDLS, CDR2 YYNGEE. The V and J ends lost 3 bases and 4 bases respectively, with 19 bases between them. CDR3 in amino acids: CASSAQGQVRVNEKLFF. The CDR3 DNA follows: TGTGCCAGCAGCGCCCAAGGGCAGGTCAGGGTTAATGAAAAACTGTTTTTT.

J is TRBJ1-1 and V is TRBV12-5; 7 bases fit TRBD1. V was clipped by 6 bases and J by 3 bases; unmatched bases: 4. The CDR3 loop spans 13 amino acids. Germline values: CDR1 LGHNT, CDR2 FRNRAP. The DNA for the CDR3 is TGTGCTAGTGGGAGAACAGGGGACACTGAAGCTTTCTTT. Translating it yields CASGRTGDTEAFF.

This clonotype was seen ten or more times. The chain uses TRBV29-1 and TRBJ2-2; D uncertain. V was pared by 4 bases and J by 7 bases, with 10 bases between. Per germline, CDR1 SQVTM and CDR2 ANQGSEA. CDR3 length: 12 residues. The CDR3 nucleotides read TGCAGCGTTGGGGGTACCGGCGGGGAGCTGTTTTTT. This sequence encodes CSVGGTGGELFF.

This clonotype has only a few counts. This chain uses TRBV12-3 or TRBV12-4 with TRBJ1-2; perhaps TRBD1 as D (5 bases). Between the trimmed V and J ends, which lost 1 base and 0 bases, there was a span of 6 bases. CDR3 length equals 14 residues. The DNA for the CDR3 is TGTGCCAGCAGTTTAGGCAGGGCTAACTATGGCTACACCTTC. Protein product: CASSLGRANYGYTF.

The CDR3 sequence: CAISESTSGGSETQYF. The CDR3 DNA follows: TGTGCCATCAGTGAGTCGACTAGCGGGGGATCCGAGACCCAGTACTTC. The chain employs TRBV10-3 and TRBJ2-5, with 12 positions matching TRBD2. CDR1 and CDR2 from the germline V gene are ENHRY and SYGVKD. The V and J ends lost 0 bases and 5 bases, in that order; junction bases with no gene match: 4. The CDR3 is made up of 16 amino acids.

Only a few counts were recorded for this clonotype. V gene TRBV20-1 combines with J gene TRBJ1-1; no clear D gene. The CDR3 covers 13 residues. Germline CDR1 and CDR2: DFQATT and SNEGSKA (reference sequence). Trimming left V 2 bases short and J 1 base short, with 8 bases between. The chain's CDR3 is CSARSLTNTEAFF. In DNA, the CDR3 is TGCAGTGCTAGATCCCTAACGAACACTGAAGCTTTCTTT.

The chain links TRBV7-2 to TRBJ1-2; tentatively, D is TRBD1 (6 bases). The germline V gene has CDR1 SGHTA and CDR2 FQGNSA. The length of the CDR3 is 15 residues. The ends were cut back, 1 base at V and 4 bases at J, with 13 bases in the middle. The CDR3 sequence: CASSLGAGGGYGYTF. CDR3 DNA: TGTGCCAGCAGCTTAGGAGCGGGGGGCGGCTATGGCTACACCTTC. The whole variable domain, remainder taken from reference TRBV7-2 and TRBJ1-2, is GAGVSQSPSNKVTEKGKDVELRCDPISGHTALYWYRQSLGQGLEFLIYFQGNSAPDKSGLPSDRFSAERTGGSVSTLTIQRTQQEDSAVYLCASSLGAGGGYGYTFGSGTRLTVV.

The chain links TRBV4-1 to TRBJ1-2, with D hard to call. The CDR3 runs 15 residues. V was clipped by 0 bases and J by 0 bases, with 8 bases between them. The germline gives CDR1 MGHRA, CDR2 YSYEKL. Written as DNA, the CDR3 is TGCGCCAGCAGCCAAGATACAGCCGCTAACTATGGCTACACCTTC. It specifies CASSQDTAANYGYTF.

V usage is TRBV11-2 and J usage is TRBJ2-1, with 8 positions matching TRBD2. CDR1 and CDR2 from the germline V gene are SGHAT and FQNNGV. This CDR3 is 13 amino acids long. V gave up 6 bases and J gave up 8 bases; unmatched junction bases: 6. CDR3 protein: CASRPGGAHEQFF. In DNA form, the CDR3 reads TGTGCCAGCAGACCCGGGGGGGCCCATGAGCAGTTCTTC.

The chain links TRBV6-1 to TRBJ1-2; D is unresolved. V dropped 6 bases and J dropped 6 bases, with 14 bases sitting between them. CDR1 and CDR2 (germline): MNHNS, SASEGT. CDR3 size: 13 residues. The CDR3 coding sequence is TGTGCCAGCAGCGTAACCTATGAGGATGGCTACACCTTC. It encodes CASSVTYEDGYTF.

CDR3 bases: TGTGCCAGCAGCCATCCGGACAGGAAAAACTATGGCTACACCTTC. Translating gives CASSHPDRKNYGYTF. The chain couples TRBV4-2 to TRBJ1-2; TRBD1 agrees at 7 bases. The CDR3 totals 15 residues. Trimming removed 3 bases from V and 2 bases from J; junction bases left unmatched: 6. CDR1 LGHNA and CDR2 YNFKEQ come from the germline V gene.

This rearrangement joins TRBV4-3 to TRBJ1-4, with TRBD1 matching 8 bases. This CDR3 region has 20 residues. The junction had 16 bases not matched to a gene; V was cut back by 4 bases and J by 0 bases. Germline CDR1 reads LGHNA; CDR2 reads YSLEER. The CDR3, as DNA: TGCGCCAGCAGCCTAAAGAGTTTGGGACAGGCGCCCTCAACTAATGAAAAACTGTTTTTT. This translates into CASSLKSLGQAPSTNEKLFF.

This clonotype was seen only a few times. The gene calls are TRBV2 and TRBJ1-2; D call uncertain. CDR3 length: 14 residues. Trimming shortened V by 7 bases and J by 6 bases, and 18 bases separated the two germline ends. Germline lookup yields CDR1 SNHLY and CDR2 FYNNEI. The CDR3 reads CASISWKHLNGYTF. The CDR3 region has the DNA TGTGCCAGCATCTCATGGAAGCACCTCAATGGCTACACCTTC.

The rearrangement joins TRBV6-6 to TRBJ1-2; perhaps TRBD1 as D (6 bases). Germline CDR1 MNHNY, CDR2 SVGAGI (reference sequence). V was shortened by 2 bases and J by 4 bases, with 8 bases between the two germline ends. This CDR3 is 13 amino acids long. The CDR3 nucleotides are TGTGCCAGCAGTTACACGGACAGCTATGGCTACACCTTC. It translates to CASSYTDSYGYTF.

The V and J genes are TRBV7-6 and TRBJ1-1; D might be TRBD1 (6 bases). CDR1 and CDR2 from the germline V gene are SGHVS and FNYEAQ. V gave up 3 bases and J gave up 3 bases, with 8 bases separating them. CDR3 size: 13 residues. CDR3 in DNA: TGTGCCAGCAGCTTCTCAGGGGACACTGAAGCTTTCTTT. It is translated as CASSFSGDTEAFF.

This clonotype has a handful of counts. The CDR3 region has the DNA TGTGCCAGCAACACAGTGAACACTGAAGCTTTCTTT. Residues: CASNTVNTEAFF. The chain combines TRBV6-1 with TRBJ1-1; unclear D gene. Germline V gene data show CDR1 as MNHNS and CDR2 as SASEGT. This CDR3 has 12 residues. Trimming removed 7 bases from V and 0 bases from J, with 6 bases in between.

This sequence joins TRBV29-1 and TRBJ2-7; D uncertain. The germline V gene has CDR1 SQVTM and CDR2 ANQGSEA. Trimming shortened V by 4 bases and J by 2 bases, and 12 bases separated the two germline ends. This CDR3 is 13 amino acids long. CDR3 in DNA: TGCAGCGTTGTGCCGGACGGTACCTACGAGCAGTACGTC. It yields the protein CSVVPDGTYEQYV.

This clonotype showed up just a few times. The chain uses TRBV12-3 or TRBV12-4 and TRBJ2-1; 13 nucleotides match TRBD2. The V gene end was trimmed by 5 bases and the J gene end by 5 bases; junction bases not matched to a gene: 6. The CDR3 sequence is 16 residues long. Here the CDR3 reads CASSTRTSGGNNEQFF. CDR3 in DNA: TGTGCCAGCAGTACCCGGACTAGCGGGGGAAACAATGAGCAGTTCTTC.

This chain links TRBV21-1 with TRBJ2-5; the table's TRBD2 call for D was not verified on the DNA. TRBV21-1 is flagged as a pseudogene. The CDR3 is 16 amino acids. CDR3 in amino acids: CASSPGLAFLQETQYF. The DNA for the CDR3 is TGTGCCAGCAGCCCGGGACTAGCGTTTCTACAAGAGACCCAGTACTTC.

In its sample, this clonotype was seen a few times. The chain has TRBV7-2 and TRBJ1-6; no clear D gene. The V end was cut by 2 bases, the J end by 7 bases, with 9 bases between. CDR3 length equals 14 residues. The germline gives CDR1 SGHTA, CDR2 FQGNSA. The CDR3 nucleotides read TGTGCCAGCAGCTTAAAACTGTTAAATTCACCCCTCCACTTT. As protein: CASSLKLLNSPLHF.

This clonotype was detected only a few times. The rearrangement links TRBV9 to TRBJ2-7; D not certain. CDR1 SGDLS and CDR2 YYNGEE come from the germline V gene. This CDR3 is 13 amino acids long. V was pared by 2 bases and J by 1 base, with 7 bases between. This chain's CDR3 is CASSVGYSYEQYF. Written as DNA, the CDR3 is TGTGCCAGCAGCGTCGGGTATTCCTACGAGCAGTACTTC. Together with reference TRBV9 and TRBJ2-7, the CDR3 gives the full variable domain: DSGVTQTPKHLITATGQRVTLRCSPRSGDLSVYWYQQSLDQGLQFLIQYYNGEERAKGNILERFSAQQFPDLHSELNLSSLELGDSALYFCASSVGYSYEQYFGPGTRLTVT.

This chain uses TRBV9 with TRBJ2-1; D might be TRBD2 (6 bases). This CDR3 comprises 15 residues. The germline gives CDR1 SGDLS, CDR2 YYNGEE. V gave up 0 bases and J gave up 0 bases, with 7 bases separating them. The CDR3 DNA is TGTGCCAGCAGCGTAGACGGGGGCTCCTACAATGAGCAGTTCTTC. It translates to CASSVDGGSYNEQFF.

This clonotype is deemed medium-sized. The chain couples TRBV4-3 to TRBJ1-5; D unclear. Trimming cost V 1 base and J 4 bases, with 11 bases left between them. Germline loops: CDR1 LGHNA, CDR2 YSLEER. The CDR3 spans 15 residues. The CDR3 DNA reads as TGCGCCAGCAGCCAAGGTCCGGAGAGTAATCAGCCCCAGCATTTT. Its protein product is CASSQGPESNQPQHF.

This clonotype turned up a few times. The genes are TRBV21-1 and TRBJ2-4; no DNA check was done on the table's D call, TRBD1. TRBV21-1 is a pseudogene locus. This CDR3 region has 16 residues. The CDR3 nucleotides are TGTGCCAGCAGCTTCGGACAGGGCGGCAACAAAAACATTCAGTACTTC. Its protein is CASSFGQGGNKNIQYF.